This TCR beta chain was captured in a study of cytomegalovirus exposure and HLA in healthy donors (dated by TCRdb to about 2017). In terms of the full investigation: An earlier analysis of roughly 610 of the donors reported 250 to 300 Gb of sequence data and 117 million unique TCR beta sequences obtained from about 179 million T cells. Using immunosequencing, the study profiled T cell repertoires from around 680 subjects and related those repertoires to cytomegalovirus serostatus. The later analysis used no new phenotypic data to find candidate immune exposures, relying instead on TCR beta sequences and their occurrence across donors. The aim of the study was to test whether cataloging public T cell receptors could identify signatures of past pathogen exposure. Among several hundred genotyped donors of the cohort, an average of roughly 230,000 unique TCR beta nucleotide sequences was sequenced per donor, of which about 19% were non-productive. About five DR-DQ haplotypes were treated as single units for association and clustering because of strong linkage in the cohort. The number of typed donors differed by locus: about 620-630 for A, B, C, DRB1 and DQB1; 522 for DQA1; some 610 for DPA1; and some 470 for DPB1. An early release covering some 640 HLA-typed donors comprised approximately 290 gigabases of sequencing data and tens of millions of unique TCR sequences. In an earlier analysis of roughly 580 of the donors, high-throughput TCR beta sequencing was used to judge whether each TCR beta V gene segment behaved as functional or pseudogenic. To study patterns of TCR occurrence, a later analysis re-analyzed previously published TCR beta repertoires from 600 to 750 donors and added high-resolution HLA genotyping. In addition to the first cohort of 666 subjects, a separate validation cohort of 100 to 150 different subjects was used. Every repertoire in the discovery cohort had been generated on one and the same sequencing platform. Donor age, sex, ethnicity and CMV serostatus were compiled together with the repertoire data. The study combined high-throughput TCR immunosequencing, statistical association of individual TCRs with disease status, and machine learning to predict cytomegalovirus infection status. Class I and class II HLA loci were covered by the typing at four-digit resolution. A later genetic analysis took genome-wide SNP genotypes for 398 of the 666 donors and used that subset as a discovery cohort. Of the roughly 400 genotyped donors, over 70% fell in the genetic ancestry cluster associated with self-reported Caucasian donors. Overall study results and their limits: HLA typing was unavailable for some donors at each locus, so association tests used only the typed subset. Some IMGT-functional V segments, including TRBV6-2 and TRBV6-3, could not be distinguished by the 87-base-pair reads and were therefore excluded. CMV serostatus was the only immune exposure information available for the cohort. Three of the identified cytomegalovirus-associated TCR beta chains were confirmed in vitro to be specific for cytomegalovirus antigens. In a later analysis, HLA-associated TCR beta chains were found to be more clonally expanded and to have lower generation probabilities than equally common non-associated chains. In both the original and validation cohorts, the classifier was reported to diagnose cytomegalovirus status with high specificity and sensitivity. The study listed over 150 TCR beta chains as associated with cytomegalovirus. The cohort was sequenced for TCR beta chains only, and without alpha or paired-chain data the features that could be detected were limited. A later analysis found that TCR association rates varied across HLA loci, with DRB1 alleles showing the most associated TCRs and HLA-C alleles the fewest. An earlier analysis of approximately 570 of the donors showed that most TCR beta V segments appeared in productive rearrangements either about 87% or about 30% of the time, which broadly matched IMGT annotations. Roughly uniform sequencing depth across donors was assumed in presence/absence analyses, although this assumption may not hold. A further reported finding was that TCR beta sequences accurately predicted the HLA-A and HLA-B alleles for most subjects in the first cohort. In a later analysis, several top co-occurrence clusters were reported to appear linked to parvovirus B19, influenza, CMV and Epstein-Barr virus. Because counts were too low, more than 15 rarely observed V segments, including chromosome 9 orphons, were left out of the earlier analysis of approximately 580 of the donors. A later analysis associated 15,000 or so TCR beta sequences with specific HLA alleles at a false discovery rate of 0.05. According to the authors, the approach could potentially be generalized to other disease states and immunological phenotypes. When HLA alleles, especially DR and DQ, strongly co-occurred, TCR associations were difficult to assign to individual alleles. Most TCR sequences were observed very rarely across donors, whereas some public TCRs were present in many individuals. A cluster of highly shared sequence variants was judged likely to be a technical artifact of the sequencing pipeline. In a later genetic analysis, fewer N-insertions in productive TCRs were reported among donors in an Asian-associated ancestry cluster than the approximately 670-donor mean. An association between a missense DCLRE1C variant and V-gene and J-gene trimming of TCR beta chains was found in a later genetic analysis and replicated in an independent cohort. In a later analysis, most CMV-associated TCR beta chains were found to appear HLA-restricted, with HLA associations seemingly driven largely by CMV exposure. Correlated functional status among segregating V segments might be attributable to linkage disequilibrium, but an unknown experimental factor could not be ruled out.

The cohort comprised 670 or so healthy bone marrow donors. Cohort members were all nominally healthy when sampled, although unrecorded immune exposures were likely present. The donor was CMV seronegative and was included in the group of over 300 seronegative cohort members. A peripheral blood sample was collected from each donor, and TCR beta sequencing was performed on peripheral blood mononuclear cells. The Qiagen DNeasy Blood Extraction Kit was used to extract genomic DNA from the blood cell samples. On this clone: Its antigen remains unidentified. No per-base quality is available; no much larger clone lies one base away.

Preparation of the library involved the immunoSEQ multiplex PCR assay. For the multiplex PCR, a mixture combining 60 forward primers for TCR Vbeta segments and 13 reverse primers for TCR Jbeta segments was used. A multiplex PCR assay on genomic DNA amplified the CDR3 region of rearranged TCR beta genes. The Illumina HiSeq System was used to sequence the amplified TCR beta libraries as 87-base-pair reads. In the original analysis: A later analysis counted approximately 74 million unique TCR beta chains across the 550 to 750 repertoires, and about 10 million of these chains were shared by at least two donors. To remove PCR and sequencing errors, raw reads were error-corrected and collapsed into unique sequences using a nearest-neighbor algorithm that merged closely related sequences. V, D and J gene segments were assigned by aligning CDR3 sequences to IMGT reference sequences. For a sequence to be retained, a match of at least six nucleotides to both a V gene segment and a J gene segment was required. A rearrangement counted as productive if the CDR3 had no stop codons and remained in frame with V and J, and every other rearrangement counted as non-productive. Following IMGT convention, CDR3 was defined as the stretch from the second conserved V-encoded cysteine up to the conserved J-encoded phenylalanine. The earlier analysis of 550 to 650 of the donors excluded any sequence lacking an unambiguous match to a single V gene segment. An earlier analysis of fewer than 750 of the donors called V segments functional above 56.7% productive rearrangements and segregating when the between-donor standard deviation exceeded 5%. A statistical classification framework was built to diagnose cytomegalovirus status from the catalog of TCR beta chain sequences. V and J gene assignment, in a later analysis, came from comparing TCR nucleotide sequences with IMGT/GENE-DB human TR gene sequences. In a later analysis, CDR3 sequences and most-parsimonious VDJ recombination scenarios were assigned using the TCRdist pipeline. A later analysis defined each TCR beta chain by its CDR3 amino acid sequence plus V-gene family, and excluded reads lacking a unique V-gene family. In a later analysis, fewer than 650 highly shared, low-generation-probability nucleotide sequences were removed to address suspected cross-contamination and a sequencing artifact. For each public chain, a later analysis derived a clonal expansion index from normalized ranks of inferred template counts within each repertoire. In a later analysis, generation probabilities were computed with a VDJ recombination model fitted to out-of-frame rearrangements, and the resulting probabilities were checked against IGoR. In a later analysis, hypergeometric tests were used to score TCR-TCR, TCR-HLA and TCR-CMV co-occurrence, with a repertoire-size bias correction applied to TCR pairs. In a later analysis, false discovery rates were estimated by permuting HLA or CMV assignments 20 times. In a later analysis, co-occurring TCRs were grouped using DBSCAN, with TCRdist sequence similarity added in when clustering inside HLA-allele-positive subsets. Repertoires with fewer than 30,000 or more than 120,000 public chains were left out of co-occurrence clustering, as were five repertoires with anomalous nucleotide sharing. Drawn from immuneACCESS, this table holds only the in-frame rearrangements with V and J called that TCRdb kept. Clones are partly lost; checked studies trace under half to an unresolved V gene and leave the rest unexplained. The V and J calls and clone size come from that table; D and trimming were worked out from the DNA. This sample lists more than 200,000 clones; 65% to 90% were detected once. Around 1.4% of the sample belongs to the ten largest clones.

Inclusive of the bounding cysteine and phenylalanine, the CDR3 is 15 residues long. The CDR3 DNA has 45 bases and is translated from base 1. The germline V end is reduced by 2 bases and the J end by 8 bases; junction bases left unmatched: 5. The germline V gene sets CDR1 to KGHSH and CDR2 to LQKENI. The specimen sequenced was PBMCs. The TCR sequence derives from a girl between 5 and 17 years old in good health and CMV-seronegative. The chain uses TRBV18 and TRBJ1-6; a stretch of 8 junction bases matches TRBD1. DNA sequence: TGTGCCAGCTCACCAAAAGGACAGGGATATTCACCCCTCCACTTT. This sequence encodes CASSPKGQGYSPLHF.